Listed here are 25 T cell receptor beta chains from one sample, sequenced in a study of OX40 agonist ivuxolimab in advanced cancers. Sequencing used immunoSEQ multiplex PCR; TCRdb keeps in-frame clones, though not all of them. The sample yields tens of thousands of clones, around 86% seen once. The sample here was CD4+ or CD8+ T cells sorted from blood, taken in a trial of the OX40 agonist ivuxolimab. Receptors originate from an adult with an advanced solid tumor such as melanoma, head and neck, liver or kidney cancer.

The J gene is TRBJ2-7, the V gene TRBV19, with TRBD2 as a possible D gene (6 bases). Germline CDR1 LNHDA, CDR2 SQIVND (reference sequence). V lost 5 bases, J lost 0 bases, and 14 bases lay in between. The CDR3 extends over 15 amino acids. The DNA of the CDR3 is TGTGCCAGTAGTCCCAGGGACTGGATCTCCTACGAGCAGTACTTC. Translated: CASSPRDWISYEQYF.

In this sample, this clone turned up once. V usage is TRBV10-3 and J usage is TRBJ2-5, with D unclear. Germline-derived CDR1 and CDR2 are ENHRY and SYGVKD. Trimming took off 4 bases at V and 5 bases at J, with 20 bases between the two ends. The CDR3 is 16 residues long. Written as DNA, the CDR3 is TGTGCCATCAGTGGTAATATGGTCCCCCTTAGGGAGACCCAGTACTTC. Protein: CAISGNMVPLRETQYF.

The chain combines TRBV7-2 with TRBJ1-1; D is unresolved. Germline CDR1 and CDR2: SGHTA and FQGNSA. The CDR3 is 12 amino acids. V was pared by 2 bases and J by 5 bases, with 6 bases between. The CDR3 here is CASSLTGTEAFF. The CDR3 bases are TGTGCCAGCAGCTTAACGGGGACTGAAGCTTTCTTT.

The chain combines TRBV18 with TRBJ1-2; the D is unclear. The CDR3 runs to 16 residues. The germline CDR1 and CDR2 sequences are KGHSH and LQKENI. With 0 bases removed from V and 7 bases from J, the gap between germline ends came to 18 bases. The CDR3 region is CASSPPSVADRGGYTF. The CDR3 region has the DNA TGTGCCAGCTCACCACCATCCGTAGCGGATCGGGGTGGCTACACCTTC.

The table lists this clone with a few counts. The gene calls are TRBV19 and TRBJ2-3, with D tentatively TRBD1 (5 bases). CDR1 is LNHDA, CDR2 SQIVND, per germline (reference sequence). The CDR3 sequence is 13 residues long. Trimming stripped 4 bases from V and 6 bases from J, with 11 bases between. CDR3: CASSKGFQDTQYF. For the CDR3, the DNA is TGTGCCAGTAGTAAGGGGTTCCAGGATACGCAGTATTTT.

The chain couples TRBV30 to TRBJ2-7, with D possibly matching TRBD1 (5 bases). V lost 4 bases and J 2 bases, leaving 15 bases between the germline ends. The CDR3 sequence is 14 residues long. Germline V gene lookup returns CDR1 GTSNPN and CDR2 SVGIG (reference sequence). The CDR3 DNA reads TGTGCCTGGACTCTAATGGGGCAGCCCTACGAGCAGTACTTC. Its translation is CAWTLMGQPYEQYF.

The CDR3 region has the DNA TGCAGCGTTGAAGTCGGGGGCGGCCTGGTTAATGAGCAGTTCTTC. This translates into CSVEVGGGLVNEQFF. The gene calls are TRBV29-1 and TRBJ2-1; D is perhaps TRBD1 or TRBD2 (6 bases each). The germline V and J ends were trimmed by 1 base and 7 bases, with 17 bases remaining between them. Germline CDR1 is SQVTM and CDR2 is ANQGSEA. The CDR3 totals 15 residues.

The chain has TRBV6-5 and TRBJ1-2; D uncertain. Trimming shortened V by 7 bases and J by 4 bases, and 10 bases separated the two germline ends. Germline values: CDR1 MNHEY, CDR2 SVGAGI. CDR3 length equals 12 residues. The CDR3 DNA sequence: TGTGCCAGCAAAAAAGAAGCCTATGGCTACACCTTC. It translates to CASKKEAYGYTF.

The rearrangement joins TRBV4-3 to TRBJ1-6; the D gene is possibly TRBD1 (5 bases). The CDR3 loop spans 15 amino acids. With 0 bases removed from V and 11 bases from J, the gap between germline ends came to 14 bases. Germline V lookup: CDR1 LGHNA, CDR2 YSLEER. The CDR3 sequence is CASSQELVRDAPLHF. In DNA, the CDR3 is TGCGCCAGCAGCCAAGAGTTGGTTCGGGACGCACCCCTCCACTTT.

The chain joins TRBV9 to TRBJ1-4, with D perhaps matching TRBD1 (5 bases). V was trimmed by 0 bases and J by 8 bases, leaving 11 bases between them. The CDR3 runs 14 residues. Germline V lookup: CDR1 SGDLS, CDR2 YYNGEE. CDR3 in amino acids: CASSVGQGKEKLFF. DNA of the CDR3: TGTGCCAGCAGCGTAGGCCAGGGTAAAGAAAAACTGTTTTTT.

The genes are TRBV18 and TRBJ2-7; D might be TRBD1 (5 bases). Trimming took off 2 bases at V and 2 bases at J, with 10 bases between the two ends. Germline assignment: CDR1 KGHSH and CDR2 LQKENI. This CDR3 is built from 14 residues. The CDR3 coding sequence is TGTGCCAGCTCACCAACACAGGTAGCCTACGAGCAGTACTTC. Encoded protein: CASSPTQVAYEQYF.

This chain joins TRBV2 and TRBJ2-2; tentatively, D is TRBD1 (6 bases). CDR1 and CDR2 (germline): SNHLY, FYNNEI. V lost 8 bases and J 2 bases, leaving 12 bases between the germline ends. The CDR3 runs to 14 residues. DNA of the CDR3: TGTGCCAGCGTAACAGGGCGCAACACCGGGGAGCTGTTTTTT. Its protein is CASVTGRNTGELFF.

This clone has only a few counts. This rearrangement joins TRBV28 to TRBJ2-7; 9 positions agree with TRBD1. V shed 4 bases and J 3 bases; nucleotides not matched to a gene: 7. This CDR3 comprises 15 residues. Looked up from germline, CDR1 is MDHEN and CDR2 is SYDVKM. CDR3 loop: CASSSIQGAHYEQYF. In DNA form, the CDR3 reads TGTGCCAGCAGTTCGATACAGGGGGCCCACTACGAGCAGTACTTC.

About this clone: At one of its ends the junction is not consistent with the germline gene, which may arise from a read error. CDR3 bases: TGTGCCAGCCCACCCTCGGGGGGCTCCTTCAATGAGCAGTTCTTC. Protein product: CASPPSGGSFNEQFF. The V and J genes are TRBV7-9 and TRBJ2-1; the D gene is possibly TRBD2 (7 bases). The CDR3 runs 15 residues. Germline V lookup: CDR1 SEHNR, CDR2 FQNEAQ (reference sequence).

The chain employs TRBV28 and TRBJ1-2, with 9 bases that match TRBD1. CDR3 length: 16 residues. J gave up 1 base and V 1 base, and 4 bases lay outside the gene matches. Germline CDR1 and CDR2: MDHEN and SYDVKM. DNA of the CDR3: TGTGCCAGCAGTTTATACGGACAGGGGCTTAACTATGGCTACACCTTC. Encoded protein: CASSLYGQGLNYGYTF.

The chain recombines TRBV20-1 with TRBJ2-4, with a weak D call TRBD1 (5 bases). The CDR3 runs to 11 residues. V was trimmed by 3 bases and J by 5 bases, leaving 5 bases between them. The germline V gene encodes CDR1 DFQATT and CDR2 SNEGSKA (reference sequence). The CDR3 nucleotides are TGCAGTGCTAGGACAGAAAACATTCAGTACTTC. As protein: CSARTENIQYF.

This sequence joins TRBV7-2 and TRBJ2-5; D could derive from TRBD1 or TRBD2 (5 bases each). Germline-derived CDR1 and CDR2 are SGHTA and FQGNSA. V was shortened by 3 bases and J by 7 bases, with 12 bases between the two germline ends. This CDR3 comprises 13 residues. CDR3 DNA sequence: TGTGCCAGCAGCTTGGGGGTGCCGGTGACCCAGTACTTC. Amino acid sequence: CASSLGVPVTQYF.

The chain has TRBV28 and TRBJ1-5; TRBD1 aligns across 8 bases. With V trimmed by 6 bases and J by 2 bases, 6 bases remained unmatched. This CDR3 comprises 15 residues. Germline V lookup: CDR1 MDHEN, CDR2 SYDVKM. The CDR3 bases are TGTGCCAGCAGATCTGGACAGGGAGGCAATCAGCCCCAGCATTTT. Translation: CASRSGQGGNQPQHF.

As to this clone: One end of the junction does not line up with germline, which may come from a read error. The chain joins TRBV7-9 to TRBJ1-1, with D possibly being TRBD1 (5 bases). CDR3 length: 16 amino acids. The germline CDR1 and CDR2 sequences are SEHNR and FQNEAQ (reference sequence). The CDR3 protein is CASSLGVGAGNSEAFF. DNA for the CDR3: TGTGCCAGCAGCTTAGGGGTCGGGGCGGGGAACTCTGAAGCTTTCTTT.

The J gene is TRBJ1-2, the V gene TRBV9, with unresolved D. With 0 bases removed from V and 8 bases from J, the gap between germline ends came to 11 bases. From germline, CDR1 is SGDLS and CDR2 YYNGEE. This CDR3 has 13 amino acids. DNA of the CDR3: TGTGCCAGCAGCGTAGTGGAGGGATCGGGCTACACCTTC. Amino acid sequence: CASSVVEGSGYTF.

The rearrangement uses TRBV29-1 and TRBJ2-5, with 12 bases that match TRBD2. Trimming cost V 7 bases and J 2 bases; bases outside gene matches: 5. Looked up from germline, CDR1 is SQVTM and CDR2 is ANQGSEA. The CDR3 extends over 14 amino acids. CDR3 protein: CSERLAGDQETQYF. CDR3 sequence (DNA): TGCAGCGAACGACTAGCGGGGGATCAAGAGACCCAGTACTTC. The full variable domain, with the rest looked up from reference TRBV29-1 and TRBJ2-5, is SAVISQKPSRDICQRGTSLTIQCQVDSQVTMMFWYRQQPGQSLTLIATANQGSEATYESGFVIDKFPISRPNLTFSTLTVSNMSPEDSSIYLCSERLAGDQETQYFGPGTRLLVL.

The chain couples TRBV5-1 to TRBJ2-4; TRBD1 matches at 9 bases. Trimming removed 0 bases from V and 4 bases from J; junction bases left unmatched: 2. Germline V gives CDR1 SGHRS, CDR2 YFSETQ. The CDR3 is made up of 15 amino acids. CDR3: CASSLGTGEKNIQYF. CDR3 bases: TGCGCCAGCAGCTTGGGGACAGGGGAAAAAAACATTCAGTACTTC.

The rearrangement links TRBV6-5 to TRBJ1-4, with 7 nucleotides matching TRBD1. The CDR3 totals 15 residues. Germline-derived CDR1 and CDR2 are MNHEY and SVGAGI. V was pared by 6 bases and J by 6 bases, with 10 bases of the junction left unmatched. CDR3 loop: CASRRYRGHYEKLFF. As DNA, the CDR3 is TGTGCCAGCAGGCGATACAGGGGACACTATGAAAAACTGTTTTTT.

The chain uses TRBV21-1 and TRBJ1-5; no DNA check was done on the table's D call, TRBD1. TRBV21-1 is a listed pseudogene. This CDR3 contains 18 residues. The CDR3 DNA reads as TGTGCCAGCAGCCCCGGGACAGGGGGCTGTAGGAGCAATCAGCCCCAGCATTTT. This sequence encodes CASSPGTGGCRSNQPQHF.

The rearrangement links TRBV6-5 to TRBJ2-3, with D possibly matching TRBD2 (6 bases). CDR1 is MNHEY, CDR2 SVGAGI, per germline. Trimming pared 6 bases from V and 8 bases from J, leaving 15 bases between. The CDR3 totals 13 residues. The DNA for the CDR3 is TGTGCCAGCAGCGGAGGGGTCCCGGTTACGCAGTATTTT. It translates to CASSGGVPVTQYF.